One sample yielded the 5 T cell receptor beta chains listed below, sequenced in a study of T cell responses to AZD1222 COVID-19 vaccine. The repertoire was sequenced with immunoSEQ multiplex PCR; TCRdb's copy has only in-frame clones and lacks some. The data contain 20,000 to 25,000 clones, approximately 82% of them singletons. The sample consisted of peripheral blood, taken on day 0 of AZD1222 vaccination. These receptors were collected from an adult in good health.

The chain has TRBV7-6 and TRBJ2-7; 9 nucleotides match TRBD2. V trimming: 0 bases; J trimming: 4 bases; junction bases outside the gene matches: 1. The CDR3 loop spans 14 amino acids. Looked up from germline, CDR1 is SGHVS and CDR2 is FNYEAQ. DNA of the CDR3: TGTGCCAGCAGCTTAGCTAGCGGGAGATACGAGCAGTACTTC. Translated: CASSLASGRYEQYF.

This chain links TRBV30 with TRBJ2-5; D is ambiguous. Germline CDR1 GTSNPN, CDR2 SVGIG (reference sequence). V lost 4 bases to trimming and J lost 2 bases, with 5 bases between them. This CDR3 comprises 11 residues. CDR3 sequence reads: CAWNTQETQYF. As DNA, the CDR3 is TGTGCCTGGAATACGCAAGAGACCCAGTACTTC.

The rearrangement joins TRBV29-1 to TRBJ1-2; D call uncertain. CDR1 and CDR2 (germline): SQVTM, ANQGSEA. The CDR3 extends over 15 amino acids. With 1 base removed from V and 0 bases from J, the gap between germline ends came to 12 bases. The CDR3 DNA reads as TGCAGCGTTGAAGGTACGGCGTCAGCTAACTATGGCTACACCTTC. Protein sequence: CSVEGTASANYGYTF.

The rearrangement links TRBV30 to TRBJ2-5; D gene ambiguous. V lost 2 bases, J lost 6 bases, and 10 bases lay in between. CDR1 and CDR2 from the germline V gene are GTSNPN and SVGIG (reference sequence). This CDR3 has 12 residues. The CDR3 DNA reads TGTGCCTGGAGTCCCCCCGGTCAGACCCAGTACTTC. It is translated as CAWSPPGQTQYF.

The rearrangement uses TRBV10-2 and TRBJ2-2; 13 nucleotides match TRBD2. The CDR3 consists of 15 residues. The junction had 3 bases not matched to a gene; V was cut back by 5 bases and J by 6 bases. In germline, CDR1 is WSHSY, CDR2 SAAADI. This CDR3 reads CASSPGTSGAGELFF. The CDR3 nucleotides read TGCGCCAGCAGTCCCGGGACTAGCGGGGCCGGGGAGCTGTTTTTT.